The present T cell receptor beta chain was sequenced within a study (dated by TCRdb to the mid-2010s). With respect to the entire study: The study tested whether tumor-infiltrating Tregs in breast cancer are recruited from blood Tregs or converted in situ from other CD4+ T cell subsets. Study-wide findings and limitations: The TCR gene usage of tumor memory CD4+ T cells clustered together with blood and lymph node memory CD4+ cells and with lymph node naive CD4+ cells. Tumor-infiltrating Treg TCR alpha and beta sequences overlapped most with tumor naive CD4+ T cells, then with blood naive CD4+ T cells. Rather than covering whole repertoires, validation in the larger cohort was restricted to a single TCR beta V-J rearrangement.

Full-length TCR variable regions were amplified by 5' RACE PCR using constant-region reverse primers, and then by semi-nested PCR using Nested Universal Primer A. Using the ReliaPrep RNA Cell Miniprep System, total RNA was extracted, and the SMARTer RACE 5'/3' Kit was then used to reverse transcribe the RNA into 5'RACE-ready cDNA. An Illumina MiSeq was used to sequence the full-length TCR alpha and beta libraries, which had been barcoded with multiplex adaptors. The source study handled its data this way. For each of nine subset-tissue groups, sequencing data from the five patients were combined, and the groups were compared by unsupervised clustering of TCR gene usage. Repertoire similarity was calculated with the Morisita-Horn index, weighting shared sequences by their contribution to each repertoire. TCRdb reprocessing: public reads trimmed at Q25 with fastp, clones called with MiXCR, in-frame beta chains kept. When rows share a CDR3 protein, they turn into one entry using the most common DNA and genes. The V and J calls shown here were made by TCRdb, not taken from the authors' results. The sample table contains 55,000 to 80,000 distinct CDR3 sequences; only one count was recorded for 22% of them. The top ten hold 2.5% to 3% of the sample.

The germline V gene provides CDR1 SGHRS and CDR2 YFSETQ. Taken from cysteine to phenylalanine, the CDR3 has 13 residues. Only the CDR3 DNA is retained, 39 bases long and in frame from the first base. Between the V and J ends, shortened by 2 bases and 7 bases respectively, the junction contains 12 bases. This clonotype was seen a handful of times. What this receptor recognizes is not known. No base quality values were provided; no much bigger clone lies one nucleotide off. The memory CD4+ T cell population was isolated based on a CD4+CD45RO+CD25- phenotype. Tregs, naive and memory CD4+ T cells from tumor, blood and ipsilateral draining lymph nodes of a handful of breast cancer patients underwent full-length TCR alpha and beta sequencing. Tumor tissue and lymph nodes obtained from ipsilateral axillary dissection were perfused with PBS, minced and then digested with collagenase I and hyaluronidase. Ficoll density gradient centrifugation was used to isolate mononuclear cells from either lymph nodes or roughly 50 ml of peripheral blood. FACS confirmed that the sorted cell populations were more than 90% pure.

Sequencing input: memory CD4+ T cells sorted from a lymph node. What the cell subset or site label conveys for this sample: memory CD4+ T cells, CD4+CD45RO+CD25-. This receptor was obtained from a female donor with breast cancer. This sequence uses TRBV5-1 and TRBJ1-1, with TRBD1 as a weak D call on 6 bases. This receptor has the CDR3 CASSLQGQIEAFF. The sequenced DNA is TGCGCCAGCAGCTTACAGGGCCAGATTGAAGCTTTCTTT. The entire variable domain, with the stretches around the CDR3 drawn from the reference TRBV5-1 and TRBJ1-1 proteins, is KAGVTQTPRYLIKTRGQQVTLSCSPISGHRSVSWYQQTPGQGLQFLFEYFSETQRNKGNFPGRFSGRQFSNSRSEMNVSTLELGDSALYLCASSLQGQIEAFFGQGTRLTVV.